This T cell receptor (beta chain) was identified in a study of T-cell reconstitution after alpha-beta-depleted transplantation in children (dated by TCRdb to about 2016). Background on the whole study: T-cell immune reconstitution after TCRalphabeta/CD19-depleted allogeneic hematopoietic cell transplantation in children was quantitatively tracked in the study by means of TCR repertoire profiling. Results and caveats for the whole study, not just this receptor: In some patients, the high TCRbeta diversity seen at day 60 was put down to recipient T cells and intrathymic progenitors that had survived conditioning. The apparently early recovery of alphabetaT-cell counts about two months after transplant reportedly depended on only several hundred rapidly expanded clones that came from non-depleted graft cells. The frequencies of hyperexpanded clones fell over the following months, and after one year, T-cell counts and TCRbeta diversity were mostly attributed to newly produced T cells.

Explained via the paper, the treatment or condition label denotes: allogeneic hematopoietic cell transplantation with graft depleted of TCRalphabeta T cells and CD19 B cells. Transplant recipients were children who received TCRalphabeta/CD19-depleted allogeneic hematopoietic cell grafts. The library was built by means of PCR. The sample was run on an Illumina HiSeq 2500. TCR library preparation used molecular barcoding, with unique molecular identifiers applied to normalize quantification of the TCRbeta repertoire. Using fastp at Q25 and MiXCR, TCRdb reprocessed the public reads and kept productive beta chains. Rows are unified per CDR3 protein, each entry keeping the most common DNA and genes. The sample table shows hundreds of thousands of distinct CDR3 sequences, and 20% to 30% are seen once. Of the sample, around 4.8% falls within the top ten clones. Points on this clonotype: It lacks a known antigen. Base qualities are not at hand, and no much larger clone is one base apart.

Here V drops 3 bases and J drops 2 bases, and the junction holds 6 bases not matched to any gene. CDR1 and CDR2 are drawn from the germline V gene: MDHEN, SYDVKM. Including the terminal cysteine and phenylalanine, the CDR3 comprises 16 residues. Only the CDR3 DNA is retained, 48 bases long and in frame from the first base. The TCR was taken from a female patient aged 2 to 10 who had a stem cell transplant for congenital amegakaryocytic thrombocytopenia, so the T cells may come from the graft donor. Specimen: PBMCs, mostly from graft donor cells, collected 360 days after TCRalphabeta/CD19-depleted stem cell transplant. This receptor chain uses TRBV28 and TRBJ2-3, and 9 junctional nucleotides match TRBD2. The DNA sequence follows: TGTGCCAGCAGTTTGCGGACTAGCGCCTCCACAGATACGCAGTATTTT. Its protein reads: CASSLRTSASTDTQYF.